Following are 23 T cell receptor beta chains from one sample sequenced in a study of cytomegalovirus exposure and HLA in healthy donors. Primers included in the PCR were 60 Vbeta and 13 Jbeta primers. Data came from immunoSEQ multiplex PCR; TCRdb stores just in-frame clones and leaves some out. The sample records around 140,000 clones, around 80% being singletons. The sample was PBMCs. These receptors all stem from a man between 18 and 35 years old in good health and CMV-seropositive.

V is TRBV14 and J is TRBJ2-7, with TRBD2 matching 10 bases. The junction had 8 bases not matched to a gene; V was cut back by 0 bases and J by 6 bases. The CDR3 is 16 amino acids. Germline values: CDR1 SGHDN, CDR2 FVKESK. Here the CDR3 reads CASSQDTSGRAFEQYF. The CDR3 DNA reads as TGTGCCAGCAGCCAAGACACAAGCGGGAGGGCCTTCGAGCAGTACTTC.

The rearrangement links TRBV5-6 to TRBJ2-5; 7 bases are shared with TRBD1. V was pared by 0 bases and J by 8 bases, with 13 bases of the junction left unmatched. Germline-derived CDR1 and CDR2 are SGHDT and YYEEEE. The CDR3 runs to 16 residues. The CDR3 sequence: CASSLVPTGSKRTQYF. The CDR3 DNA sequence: TGTGCCAGCAGCTTGGTACCGACAGGGAGTAAGAGAACCCAGTACTTC.

Here the CDR3 DNA reads TGTGCCAGCAGCTTCTGGACTAGCGGGGTCAATGAGCAGTTCTTC. It encodes CASSFWTSGVNEQFF. The chain has TRBV7-2 and TRBJ2-1, with 12 bases aligning to TRBD2. The CDR3 runs 15 residues. The J segment lost 6 bases and the V segment lost 3 bases, leaving 3 bases of the junction unmatched. CDR1 and CDR2 from the germline V gene are SGHTA and FQGNSA.

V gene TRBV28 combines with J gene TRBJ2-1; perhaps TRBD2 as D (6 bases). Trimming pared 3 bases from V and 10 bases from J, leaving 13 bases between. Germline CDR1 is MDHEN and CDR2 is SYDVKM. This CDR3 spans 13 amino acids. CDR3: CASSFSGRKEQFF. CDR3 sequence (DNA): TGTGCCAGCAGTTTCTCAGGGAGGAAAGAGCAGTTCTTC.

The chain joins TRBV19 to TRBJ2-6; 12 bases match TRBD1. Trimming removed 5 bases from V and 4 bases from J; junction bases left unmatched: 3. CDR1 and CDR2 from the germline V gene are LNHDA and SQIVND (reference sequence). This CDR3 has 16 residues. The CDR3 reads CASSPGQGAGANVLTF. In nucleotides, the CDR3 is TGTGCCAGTAGTCCGGGACAGGGGGCGGGGGCCAACGTCCTGACTTTC.

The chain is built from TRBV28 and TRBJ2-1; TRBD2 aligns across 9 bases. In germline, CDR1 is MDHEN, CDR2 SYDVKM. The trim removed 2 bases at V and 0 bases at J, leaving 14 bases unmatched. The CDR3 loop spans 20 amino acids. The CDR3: CASSLMGRASGISSYNEQFF. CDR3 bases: TGTGCCAGCAGTTTAATGGGGCGCGCTAGCGGGATTAGCTCCTACAATGAGCAGTTCTTC.

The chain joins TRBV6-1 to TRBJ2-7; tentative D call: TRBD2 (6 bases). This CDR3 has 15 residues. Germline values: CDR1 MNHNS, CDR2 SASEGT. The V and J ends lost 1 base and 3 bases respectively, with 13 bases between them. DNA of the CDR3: TGTGCCAGCAGTGAAGGGGTCGGGAGCTACTACGAGCAGTACTTC. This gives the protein CASSEGVGSYYEQYF.

The CDR3: CASRQGRGGYEPRHEQYF. The CDR3 nucleotides read TGTGCCAGCAGACAGGGGCGAGGAGGGTACGAGCCCCGGCACGAGCAGTACTTC. This chain connects TRBV27 to TRBJ2-7, with a possible D match to TRBD1 (7 bases). The ends were cut back, 6 bases at V and 5 bases at J, with 29 bases in the middle. This CDR3 spans 18 amino acids. CDR1 MNHEY and CDR2 SMNVEV come from the germline V gene (reference sequence).

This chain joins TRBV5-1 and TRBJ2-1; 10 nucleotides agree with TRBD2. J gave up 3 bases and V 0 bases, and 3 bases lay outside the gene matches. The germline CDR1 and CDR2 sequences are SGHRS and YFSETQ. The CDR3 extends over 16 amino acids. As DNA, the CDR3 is TGCGCCAGCAGCTTGGACCCTAGCGGGGGCTACAATGAGCAGTTCTTC. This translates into CASSLDPSGGYNEQFF.

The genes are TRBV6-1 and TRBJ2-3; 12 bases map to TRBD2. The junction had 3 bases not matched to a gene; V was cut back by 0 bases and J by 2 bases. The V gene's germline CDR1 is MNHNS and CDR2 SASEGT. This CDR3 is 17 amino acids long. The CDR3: CASSEAGLAGFTDTQYF. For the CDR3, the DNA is TGTGCCAGCAGTGAAGCAGGACTAGCGGGATTCACAGATACGCAGTATTTT.

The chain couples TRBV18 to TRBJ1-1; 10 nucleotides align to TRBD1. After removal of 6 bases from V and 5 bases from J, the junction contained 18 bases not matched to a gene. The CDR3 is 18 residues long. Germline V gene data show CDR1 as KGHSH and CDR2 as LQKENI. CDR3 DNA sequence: TGTGCCAGCTCTAGTGTCGGGACAGGGGTGCAAGTCTATACTGAAGCTTTCTTT. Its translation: CASSSVGTGVQVYTEAFF.

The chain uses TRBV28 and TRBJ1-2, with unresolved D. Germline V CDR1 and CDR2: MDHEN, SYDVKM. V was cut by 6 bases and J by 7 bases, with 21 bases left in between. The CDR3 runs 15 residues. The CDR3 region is CASSVGYRPGCGYTF. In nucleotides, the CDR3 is TGTGCCAGCAGCGTTGGCTACAGACCGGGATGTGGCTACACCTTC.

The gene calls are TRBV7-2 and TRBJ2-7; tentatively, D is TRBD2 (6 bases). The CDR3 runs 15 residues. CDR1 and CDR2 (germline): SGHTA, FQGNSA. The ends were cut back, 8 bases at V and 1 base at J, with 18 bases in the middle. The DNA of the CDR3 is TGTGCCAGCGCCGGCGGGGTAGCCGTTTCCTACGAGCAGTACTTC. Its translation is CASAGGVAVSYEQYF.

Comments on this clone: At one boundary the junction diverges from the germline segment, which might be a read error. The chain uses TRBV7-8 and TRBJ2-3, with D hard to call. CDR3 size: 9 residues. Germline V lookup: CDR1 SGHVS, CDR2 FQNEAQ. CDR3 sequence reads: CTREDTQYF. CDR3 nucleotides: TGTACCAGAGAGGATACGCAGTATTTT.

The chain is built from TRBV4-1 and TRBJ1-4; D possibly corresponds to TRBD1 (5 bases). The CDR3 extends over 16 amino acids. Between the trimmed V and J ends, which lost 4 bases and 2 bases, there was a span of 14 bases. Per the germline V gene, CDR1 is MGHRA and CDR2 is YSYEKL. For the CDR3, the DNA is TGCGCCAGCAGCCTTACGACAGTTGGGACTAATGAAAAACTGTTTTTT. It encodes CASSLTTVGTNEKLFF.

CDR3 protein: CASSQGLSSYEQYF. The CDR3 region has the DNA TGTGCCAGCAGCCAAGGTCTGAGCTCCTACGAGCAGTACTTC. The V call is TRBV14, the J call TRBJ2-7; D uncertain. This CDR3 spans 14 amino acids. V lost 1 base to trimming and J lost 0 bases, with 7 bases between them. The germline CDR1 and CDR2 sequences are SGHDN and FVKESK.

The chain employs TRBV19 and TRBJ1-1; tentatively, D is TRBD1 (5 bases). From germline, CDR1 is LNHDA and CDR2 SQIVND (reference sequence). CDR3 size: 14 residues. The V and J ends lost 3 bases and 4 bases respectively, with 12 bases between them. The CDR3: CASSMSPGITEAFF. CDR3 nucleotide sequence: TGTGCCAGTAGTATGTCTCCAGGGATCACTGAAGCTTTCTTT.

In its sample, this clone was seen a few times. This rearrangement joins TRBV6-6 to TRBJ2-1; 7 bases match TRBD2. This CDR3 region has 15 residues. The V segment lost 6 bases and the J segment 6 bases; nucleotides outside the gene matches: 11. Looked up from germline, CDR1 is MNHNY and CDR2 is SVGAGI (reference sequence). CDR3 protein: CASRLTSRWSNEQFF. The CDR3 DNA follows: TGTGCCAGCAGGCTGACTAGCAGGTGGAGCAATGAGCAGTTCTTC.

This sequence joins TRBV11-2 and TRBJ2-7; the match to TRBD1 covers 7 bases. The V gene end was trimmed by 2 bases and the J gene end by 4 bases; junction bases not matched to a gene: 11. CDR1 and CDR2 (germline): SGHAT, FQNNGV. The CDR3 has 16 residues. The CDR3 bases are TGTGCCAGCAGCTTATATCCTCCAGGACAGGAATACGAGCAGTACTTC. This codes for CASSLYPPGQEYEQYF.

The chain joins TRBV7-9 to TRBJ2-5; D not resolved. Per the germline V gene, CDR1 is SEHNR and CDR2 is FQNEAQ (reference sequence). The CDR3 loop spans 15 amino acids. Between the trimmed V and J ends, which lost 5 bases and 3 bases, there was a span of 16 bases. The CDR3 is CASSQSDFGEETQYF. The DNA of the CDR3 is TGTGCCAGCAGCCAGAGCGACTTCGGAGAAGAGACCCAGTACTTC.

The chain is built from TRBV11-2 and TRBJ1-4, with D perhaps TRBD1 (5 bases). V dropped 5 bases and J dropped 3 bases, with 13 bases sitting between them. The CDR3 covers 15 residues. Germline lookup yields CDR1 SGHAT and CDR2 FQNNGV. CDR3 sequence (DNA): TGTGCCAGCAGCCGACGGGGGGGAGCTAATGAAAAACTGTTTTTT. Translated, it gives CASSRRGGANEKLFF. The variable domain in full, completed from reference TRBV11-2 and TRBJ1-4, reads EAGVAQSPRYKIIEKRQSVAFWCNPISGHATLYWYQQILGQGPKLLIQFQNNGVVDDSQLPKDRFSAERLKGVDSTLKIQPAKLEDSAVYLCASSRRGGANEKLFFGSGTQLSVL.

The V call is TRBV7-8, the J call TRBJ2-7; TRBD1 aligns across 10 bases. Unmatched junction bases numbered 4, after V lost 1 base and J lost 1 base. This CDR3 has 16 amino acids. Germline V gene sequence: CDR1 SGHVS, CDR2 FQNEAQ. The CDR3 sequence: CASSLVGTGDSYEQYF. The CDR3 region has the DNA TGTGCCAGCAGCTTAGTTGGGACAGGGGATTCCTACGAGCAGTACTTC.

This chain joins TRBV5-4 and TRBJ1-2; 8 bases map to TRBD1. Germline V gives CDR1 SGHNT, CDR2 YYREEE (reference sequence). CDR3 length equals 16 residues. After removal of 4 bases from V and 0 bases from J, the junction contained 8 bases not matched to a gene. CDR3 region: CASSGMTGAANYGYTF. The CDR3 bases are TGTGCCAGCAGCGGAATGACAGGGGCGGCTAACTATGGCTACACCTTC. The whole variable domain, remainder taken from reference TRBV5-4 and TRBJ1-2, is ETGVTQSPTHLIKTRGQQVTLRCSSQSGHNTVSWYQQALGQGPQFIFQYYREEENGRGNFPPRFSGLQFPNYSSELNVNALELDDSALYLCASSGMTGAANYGYTFGSGTRLTVV.